The clone carrying this T cell receptor beta chain was found a few times. The entry originates in a study of human T cells and chemical hapten exposure. The wider study: Small pooled library volume differences chiefly drove per-sample TCR yield variation.

Germline loops: CDR1 LGHDT, CDR2 YNNKEL (reference sequence). The CDR3 is made up of 16 amino acids. The germline V and J ends were trimmed by 0 bases and 0 bases, with 9 bases remaining between them. What the library attached to individual cDNA molecules were unique molecular identifiers. TCRdb ran MiXCR on the RACE reads and lists one entry per CDR3 protein. The table shows around 380,000 distinct CDR3 sequences, with 4.8% occurring only once. Time point reported: patch test 1, 2 weeks after DPC sensitization. Indicated treatment: therapeutic diphenylcyclopropenone sensitization with weekly scalp DPC. Venepuncture was done earlier than the placement of each patch test.

Sequencing was performed on whole blood, taken in connection with sensitization to the hapten diphenylcyclopropenone (DPC). This clonotype was obtained from a woman between 45 and 60 years old with alopecia areata. Some clones in this sample may be carry-over from other donors' samples. V usage is TRBV3-1 and J usage is TRBJ2-1, with unresolved D. Written as DNA, the CDR3 is TGTGCCAGCAGCCAAGAATTCGGACGCTCCTACAATGAGCAGTTCTTC. Translating it yields CASSQEFGRSYNEQFF.